This section outlines one T cell receptor (beta chain) sequence together with its context. There is no known antigen for this receptor. There are no base qualities to consult, and no much larger clone falls within one base. Samples from volunteer blood donors who had recovered from COVID-19 were contributed by a second Seattle source. Collaborating institutions collected whole blood in K2EDTA tubes following their own protocols. For TCRbeta analysis, collaborators shipped samples as frozen whole blood, isolated PBMCs, or DNA extracted from either of those sample types. The data belong to a study of blood T cell repertoires in COVID-19 (dated by TCRdb to about 2020). Background on the whole study: Samples from collaborators originated in the United States, Italy and Spain and spanned both the acute and convalescent phases of COVID-19. Subjects who had been exposed to COVID-19, were actively infected with it, or had recovered from it provided the deeply sampled blood TCRbeta repertoires that made up the dataset. The material from the prospective study consisted of cDNA or gDNA derived from T cells, B-cell-depleted T cells, or PBMCs. The sample metadata nearly always contained a de-identified subject ID, COVID-19 status, age in years and sex. The repertoires were released in a freely available public database intended as a resource for research on the immune response to SARS-CoV-2. HLA class I and class II types, where available, came from metadata supplied by the sample provider rather than from assay-based typing. The samples were drawn from two sources: the first 160 participants of the ongoing ImmuneRACE study, and approximately 1,300 subjects contributed by 6 global collaborators.

TCRbeta CDR3 regions were amplified from genomic DNA by means of the immunoSEQ Assay, a bias-controlled multiplex PCR. Under the source paper's analysis protocol: The number of nucleated cells in each sample was estimated by amplification of reference gene primers within the assay. To quantify the absolute abundance of each unique TCRbeta CDR3 rearrangement, sequence reads were collapsed and filtered. For each sample, productive Simpson clonality was calculated as the square root of Simpson's diversity index across productive rearrangements. TCRdb retrieved this table from immuneACCESS and kept in-frame rearrangements only. Not all clones are present; in checked studies, unresolved V genes account for under half, and no reason is known for the remainder. From that table come the V and J calls and clone size; the DNA was used to work out D and trimming. Within this sample are fewer than 200,000 clones, with nearly 90% of them counted one time only. The top ten clones comprise about 2.1% of the sample.

Study-level results and caveats: The quantity of clinical and demographic metadata differed by source and by participant and was supplied without curation.

Source material: peripheral blood. This sequence was found in a man between 18 and 29 years old who had recovered from COVID-19.

DNA sequence: TGTGCCAGCAGTTCCGCAGGAACTTATGGCAATCAGCCCCAGCATTTT. Its protein reads: CASSSAGTYGNQPQHF. The V and J segments used are TRBV28 and TRBJ1-5; no D segment can be confidently identified. V and J are truncated by 4 bases and 2 bases respectively, leaving an intervening sequence of 15 bases. Reading the germline V gene gives CDR1 MDHEN and CDR2 SYDVKM. Including cysteine and phenylalanine, the CDR3 has 16 amino acids. Only the CDR3 part of the read is kept: 48 bases, read in frame from the first base.